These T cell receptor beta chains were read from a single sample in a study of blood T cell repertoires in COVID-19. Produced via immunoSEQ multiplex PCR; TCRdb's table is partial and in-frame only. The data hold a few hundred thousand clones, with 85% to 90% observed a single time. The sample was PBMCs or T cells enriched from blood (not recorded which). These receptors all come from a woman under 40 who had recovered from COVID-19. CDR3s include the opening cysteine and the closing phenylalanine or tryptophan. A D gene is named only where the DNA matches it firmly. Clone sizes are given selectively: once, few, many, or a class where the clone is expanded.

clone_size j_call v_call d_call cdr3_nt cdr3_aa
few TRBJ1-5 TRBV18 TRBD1 TGTGCCAGCTCAAAGGGACAGGGCGAAGGGCCCCAGCATTTT CASSKGQGEGPQHF
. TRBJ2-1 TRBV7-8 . TGTGCCAGCAGCCTCCGGGAGAGCTCCTACAATGAGCAGTTCTTC CASSLRESSYNEQFF
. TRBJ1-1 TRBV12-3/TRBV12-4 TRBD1 TGTGCCAGCAGGATACAGGGGGCTACTGAAGCTTTCTTT CASRIQGATEAFF
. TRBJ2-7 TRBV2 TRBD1 TGTGCCAGCAGTGAGTGGCAGGGGGCCTACGAGCAGTACTTC CASSEWQGAYEQYF
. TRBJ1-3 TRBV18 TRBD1 TGTGCCAGCTCACCCGGGACAGGGGGCAGAAACACCATATATTTT CASSPGTGGRNTIYF
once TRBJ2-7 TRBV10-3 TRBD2 TGTGCCACCACACAAGGACTAGCGGGACGGGAGCAGTACTTC CATTQGLAGREQYF
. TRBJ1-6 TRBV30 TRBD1 TGTGCCTGGAGTGTACGGGGGACAGGGTATTCACCCCTCCACTTT CAWSVRGTGYSPLHF
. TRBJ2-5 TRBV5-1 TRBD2 TGCGCCAGCAGCTTGGGACCGGGACTAAAACAAGAGACCCAGTACTTC CASSLGPGLKQETQYF
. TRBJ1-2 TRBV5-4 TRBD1 TGTGCCAGCAGCCACTCCGACAGGGGTGGCTACACCTTC CASSHSDRGGYTF
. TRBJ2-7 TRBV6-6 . TGTGCCAGCACTCACCTAGCGGAGCAGTACTTC CASTHLAEQYF
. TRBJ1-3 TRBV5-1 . TGCGCCAGCACATCGGATCCTAGGTCTGGAAACACCATATATTTT CASTSDPRSGNTIYF
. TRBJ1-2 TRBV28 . TGTGCCAGCAGTTTAGCAGGCAGCCGACTATCGTACACCTTC CASSLAGSRLSYTF
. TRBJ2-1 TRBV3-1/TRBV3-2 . TGTGCCAGCAGCCAAGATCACCCTAGAGGGAATGAGCAGTTCTTC CASSQDHPRGNEQFF
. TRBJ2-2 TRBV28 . TGTGCCAGCAGTTTGTGGGGCGCGAACACCGGGGAGCTGTTTTTT CASSLWGANTGELFF
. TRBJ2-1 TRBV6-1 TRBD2 TGTGCCAGCAGTGAACGGACCGGACTAGCGGGAATGTTTGAGCAGTTCTTC CASSERTGLAGMFEQFF
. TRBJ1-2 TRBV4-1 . TGCGCCAGCAGCCTCCTAGAGGGAGCTAGCTATGGCTACACCTTC CASSLLEGASYGYTF
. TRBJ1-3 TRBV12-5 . TGTGCTAGTGCCCCTGCTTTTACAGAGAGCTCTGGAAACACCATATATTTT CASAPAFTESSGNTIYF
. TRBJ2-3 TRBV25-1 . TGTGCCAGCAGTGAAAACGGGAGAAGGACGCAGTATTTT CASSENGRRTQYF
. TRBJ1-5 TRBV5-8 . TGTGCCAGCAGCTTGGGGGGGCGAAGCAATCAGCCCCAGCATTTT CASSLGGRSNQPQHF
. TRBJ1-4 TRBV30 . TGTGCCTGGAGTGAAGCAGGTGAAAAACTGTTTTTT CAWSEAGEKLFF
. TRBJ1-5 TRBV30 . TGTGCCTGGAGAAAGGGGGGCAATCAGCCCCAGCATTTT CAWRKGGNQPQHF
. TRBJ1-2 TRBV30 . TGTGCCTGGAGTGTATGGGCAGCACACTATGGCTACACCTTC CAWSVWAAHYGYTF
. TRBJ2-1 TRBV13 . TGTGCCAGCAGCTTACTAGTTCCCCGCAATGAGCAGTTCTTC CASSLLVPRNEQFF
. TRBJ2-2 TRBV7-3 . TGTGCCAGCAGCTTAAAGCACCGCACCGGGGAGCTGTTTTTT CASSLKHRTGELFF
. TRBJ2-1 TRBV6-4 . TGTGCCAGCAGTGTCAGGGCCAATGAGCAGTTCTTC CASSVRANEQFF
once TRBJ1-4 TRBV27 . TGTGCCAGCAGTTTATATGGTAGCGATGAAAAACTGTTTTTT CASSLYGSDEKLFF
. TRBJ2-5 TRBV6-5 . TGTGCCAGCAGACCCGCCAGGGGGGTGGGAGAGACCCAGTACTTC CASRPARGVGETQYF
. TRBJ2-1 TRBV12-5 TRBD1 TGTGCTAGTGGTACACGGGGACAGGCTTACAATGAGCAGTTCTTC CASGTRGQAYNEQFF
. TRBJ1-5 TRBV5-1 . TGCGCCAGCAGCCTGGGACCTGAGGGCAATCAGCCCCAGCATTTT CASSLGPEGNQPQHF
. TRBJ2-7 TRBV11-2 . TGTGCCAGCAGCTTGAGCCCAAGTAAAGAGCAGTACTTC CASSLSPSKEQYF
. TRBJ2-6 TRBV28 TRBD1 TGTGCCAGCAGTCTACAGGGGGCTATCTCTGGGGCCAACGTCCTGACTTTC CASSLQGAISGANVLTF
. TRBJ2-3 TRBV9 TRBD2 TGTGCCAGCAGCCCTTGGACTAGCGGGGGTGATGATACGCAGTATTTT CASSPWTSGGDDTQYF
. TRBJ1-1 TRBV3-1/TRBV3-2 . TGTGCCAGCAGCCTGGGCGGGGATAGAGCTTTCTTT CASSLGGDRAFF
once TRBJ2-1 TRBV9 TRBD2 TGTGCCAGCAGCGTAGATCTAGCGGGGGGATTGTACAATGAGCAGTTCTTC CASSVDLAGGLYNEQFF
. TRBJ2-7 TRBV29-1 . TGCAGCGCCCATAGAGGCTACGAGCAGTACTTC CSAHRGYEQYF
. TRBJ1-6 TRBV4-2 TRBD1 TGTGCCAGCAGCCAAGATTGGACAGGCAGCCGTTCACCCCTCCACTTT CASSQDWTGSRSPLHF
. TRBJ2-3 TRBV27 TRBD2 TGTGCCAGCAGTTCCCCCGAGCTAGCGGGGGGTGGTACGCAGTATTTT CASSSPELAGGGTQYF
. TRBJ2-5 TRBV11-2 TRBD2 TGTGCCAGCAGCCCCGGGACTAGCGGGGGGTTCCAAGAGACCCAGTACTTC CASSPGTSGGFQETQYF
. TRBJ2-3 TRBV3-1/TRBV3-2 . TGTGCCAGCAGCCAAGAATCGTTTAGGGGGTCAGGTACGCAGTATTTT CASSQESFRGSGTQYF
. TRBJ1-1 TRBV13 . TGTGCCAGCAGCCCGACCTGGGGCAGAAAGAACACTGAAGCTTTCTTT CASSPTWGRKNTEAFF
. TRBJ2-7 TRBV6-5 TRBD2 TGTGCCAGCGTCGGCGGGGGGACCTACGAGCAGTACTTC CASVGGGTYEQYF
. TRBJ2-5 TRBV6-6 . TGTGCCAGCAGTGCACTTTCCAACTACCAAGAGACCCAGTACTTC CASSALSNYQETQYF
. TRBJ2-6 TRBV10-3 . TGTGCCATCAGTGCCGGGACATCCCTCGGAGTCCTGACTTTC CAISAGTSLGVLTF
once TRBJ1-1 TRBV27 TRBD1 TGTGCCAGCAGTCCGAGGGTGACAGGGTGGACTGAAGCTTTCTTT CASSPRVTGWTEAFF
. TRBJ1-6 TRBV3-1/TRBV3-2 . TGTGCCAGCAGCCAAGATAGGAGACAGTATAATTCACCCCTCCACTTT CASSQDRRQYNSPLHF
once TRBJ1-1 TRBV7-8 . TGTGCCAGCAGCTCGGGACTGGGCACTGAAGCTTTCTTT CASSSGLGTEAFF
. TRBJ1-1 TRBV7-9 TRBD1 TGTGCCAGCAGCTTCAGGGGGCGGGACACTGAAGCTTTCTTT CASSFRGRDTEAFF
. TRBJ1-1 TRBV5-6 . TGTGCCAGCAGCTGGAGAGGGTTGAACACTGAAGCTTTCTTT CASSWRGLNTEAFF
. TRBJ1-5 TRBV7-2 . TGTGCCAGCAGCTTAGGAGCAAGGACAGGCAATCAGCCCCAGCATTTT CASSLGARTGNQPQHF
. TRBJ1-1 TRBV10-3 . TGTGCCATCATTGCACAGTTGAACACTGAAGCTTTCTTT CAIIAQLNTEAFF
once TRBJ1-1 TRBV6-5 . TGTGCCAGCAGACAGGACGGCCACACTGAAGCTTTCTTT CASRQDGHTEAFF
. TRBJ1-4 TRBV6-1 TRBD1 TGTGCCAGCAGTGAAGATTGGGGAAGGACAGGGACTGAAAAACTGTTTTTT CASSEDWGRTGTEKLFF
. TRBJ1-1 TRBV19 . TGTGCCAGTAGTACTCCTGGACAGCTAAACACTGAAGCTTTCTTT CASSTPGQLNTEAFF
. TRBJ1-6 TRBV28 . TGTGCCAGCAGCGGTGGGGCCTCTAATTCACCCCTCCACTTT CASSGGASNSPLHF
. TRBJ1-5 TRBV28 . TGTGCCAGCAGTTCTCCCCGAGGGGGTCAAAATCAGCCCCAGCATTTT CASSSPRGGQNQPQHF
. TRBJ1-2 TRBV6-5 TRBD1 TGTGCCAGCAGTTCCGGGACAGGCCGTGGCTACACCTTC CASSSGTGRGYTF
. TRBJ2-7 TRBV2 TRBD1 TGTGCCAGCAGTCAAGGGACAGGGAACTTAGCCTACGAGCAGTACTTC CASSQGTGNLAYEQYF
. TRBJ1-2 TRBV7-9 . TGTGCCAGCAGCTTAGCTAAATCAGGGAGGCATGGCTACACCTTC CASSLAKSGRHGYTF